The rows below give T cell receptor beta chains drawn from one sample of a study of OX40 agonist ivuxolimab in advanced cancers. Only in-frame clones appear in the TCRdb table, and some are missing; sequencing was by immunoSEQ multiplex PCR. The profile shows roughly 77,000 clones, around 92% of them singletons. The source material was CD4+ or CD8+ T cells sorted from blood, sampled in a trial of the OX40 agonist ivuxolimab. Receptor source: an adult with an advanced solid tumor such as melanoma, head and neck, liver or kidney cancer. CDR3s include the opening cysteine and the closing phenylalanine or tryptophan. A D gene is named only where the DNA matches it firmly. Not every row has a clone size; where given, it reads once, few, many or a size class.

clone size,J gene,D gene,V gene,CDR3 protein,CDR3 DNA
NA,TRBJ2-5,TRBD2,TRBV7-2,CASSPGGGETQYF,TGTGCCAGCAGCCCGGGGGGAGGAGAGACCCAGTACTTC
NA,TRBJ2-2,TRBD2,TRBV18,CASSPPVGLAGVIGELFF,TGTGCCAGCTCACCACCCGTGGGACTAGCGGGAGTGATCGGGGAGCTGTTTTTT
NA,TRBJ2-1,TRBD2,TRBV19,CASSTTSGSHNEQFF,TGTGCCAGTAGTACGACTAGCGGGAGCCACAATGAGCAGTTCTTC
NA,TRBJ2-4,NA,TRBV10-3,CAISPDTYPLGVIQYF,TGTGCCATCAGTCCCGACACTTACCCACTTGGGGTCATTCAGTACTTC
few,TRBJ2-5,NA,TRBV10-3,CAIRDDVGETQYF,TGTGCCATCAGGGACGACGTCGGAGAGACCCAGTACTTC
NA,TRBJ2-2,NA,TRBV10-3,CAILGGAGTGELFF,TGTGCCATCCTGGGCGGCGCCGGCACCGGGGAGCTGTTTTTT
NA,TRBJ2-7,TRBD2,TRBV10-3,CAINGGRSSGEQYF,TGTGCCATCAATGGCGGGAGGTCCAGCGGCGAGCAGTACTTC
NA,TRBJ2-7,NA,TRBV19,CASSNIYEQYF,TGTGCCAGTAGCAACATCTACGAGCAGTACTTC
NA,TRBJ2-1,NA,TRBV5-4,CASSVADPIYNEQFF,TGTGCCAGCAGCGTAGCAGACCCGATCTACAATGAGCAGTTCTTC
NA,TRBJ2-1,NA,TRBV7-2,CASRVVGEQFF,TGTGCCAGCAGGGTGGTGGGTGAGCAGTTCTTC
NA,TRBJ1-4,NA,TRBV2,CASSEVGGHVEKLFF,TGTGCCAGCAGTGAAGTAGGTGGACATGTGGAAAAACTGTTTTTT
NA,TRBJ1-2,NA,TRBV2,CASSATGIDGYTF,TGTGCCAGCAGTGCAACAGGTATCGATGGCTACACCTTC
NA,TRBJ2-7,TRBD2,TRBV7-9,CASSSLAGRTLTTYEQYF,TGTGCCAGCAGCTCTCTAGCGGGTAGAACCTTAACTACCTACGAGCAGTACTTC